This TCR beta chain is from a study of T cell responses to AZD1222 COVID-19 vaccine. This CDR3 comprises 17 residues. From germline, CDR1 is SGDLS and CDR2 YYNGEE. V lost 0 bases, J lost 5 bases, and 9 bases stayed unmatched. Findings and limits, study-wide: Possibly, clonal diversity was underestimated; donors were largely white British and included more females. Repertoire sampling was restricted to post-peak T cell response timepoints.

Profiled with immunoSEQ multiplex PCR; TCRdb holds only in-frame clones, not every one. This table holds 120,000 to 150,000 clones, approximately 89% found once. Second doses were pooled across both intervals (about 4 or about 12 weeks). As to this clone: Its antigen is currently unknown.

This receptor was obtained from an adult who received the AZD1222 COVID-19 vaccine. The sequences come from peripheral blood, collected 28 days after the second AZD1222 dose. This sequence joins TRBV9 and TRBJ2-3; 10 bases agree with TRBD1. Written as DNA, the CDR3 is TGTGCCAGCAGCGTAGAATTCCAGGGACAGGGGTTAGATACGCAGTATTTT. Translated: CASSVEFQGQGLDTQYF.